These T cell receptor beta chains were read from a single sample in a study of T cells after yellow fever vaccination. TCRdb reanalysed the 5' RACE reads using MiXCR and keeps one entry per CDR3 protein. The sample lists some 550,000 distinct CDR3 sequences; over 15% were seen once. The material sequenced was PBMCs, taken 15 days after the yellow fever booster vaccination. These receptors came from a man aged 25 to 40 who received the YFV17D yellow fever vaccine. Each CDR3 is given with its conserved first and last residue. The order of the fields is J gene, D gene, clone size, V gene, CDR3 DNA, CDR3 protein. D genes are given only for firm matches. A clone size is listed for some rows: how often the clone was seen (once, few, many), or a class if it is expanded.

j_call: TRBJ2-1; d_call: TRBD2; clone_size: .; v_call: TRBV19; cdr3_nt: TGTGCCAGTAGTATGACTAGCGGGAGTCCATACAATGAGCAGTTCTTC; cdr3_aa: CASSMTSGSPYNEQFF
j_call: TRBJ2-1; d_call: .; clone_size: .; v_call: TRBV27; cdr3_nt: TGTGCCAGCAGTTTATTCGGGGGCGCGAAAAATGAGCAGTTCTTC; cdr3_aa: CASSLFGGAKNEQFF
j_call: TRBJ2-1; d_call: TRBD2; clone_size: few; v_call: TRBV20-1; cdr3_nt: TGCAGTGCTAGACCCGGAGGGTCTAGCGGGAGCAGAGGTGAGCAGTTCTTC; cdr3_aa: CSARPGGSSGSRGEQFF
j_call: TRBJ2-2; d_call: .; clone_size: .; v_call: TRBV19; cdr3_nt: TGTGCCAGTACGCAACAGGGTTCGAACACCGGGGAGCTGTTTTTT; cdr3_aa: CASTQQGSNTGELFF
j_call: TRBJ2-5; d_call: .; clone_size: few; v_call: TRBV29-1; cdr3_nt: TGCAGCGCCTGGACGGAACGAGAGACCCAGTACTTC; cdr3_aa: CSAWTERETQYF
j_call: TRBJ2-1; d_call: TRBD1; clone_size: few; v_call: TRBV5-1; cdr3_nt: TGCGCCAGCAGCTTCGGGGACAGGGCCTACAATGAGCAGTTCTTC; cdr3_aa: CASSFGDRAYNEQFF
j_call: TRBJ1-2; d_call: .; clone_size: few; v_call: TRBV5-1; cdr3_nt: TGCGCCAGCAGCTTGGGGCGAGCAATCTATGGCTACACCTTC; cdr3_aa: CASSLGRAIYGYTF
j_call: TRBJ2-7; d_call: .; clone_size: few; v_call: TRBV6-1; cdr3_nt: TGTGCCAGCAGACCGGGACTCCAGCCCTACGAGCAGTACTTC; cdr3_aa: CASRPGLQPYEQYF
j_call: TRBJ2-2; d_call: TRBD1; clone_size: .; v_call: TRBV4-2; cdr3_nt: TGTGCCAGCAGCCGTGGACAGGGTGGCACCGGGGAGCTGTTTTTT; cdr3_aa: CASSRGQGGTGELFF
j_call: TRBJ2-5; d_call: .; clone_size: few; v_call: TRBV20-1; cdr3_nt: TGCAGTGCTAGCCGGGACGCGGGAGAGACCCAGTACTTC; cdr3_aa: CSASRDAGETQYF
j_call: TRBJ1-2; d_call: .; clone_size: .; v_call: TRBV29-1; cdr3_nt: TGCAGCACACACCGGGATCCAGATGGCTACACCTTC; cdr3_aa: CSTHRDPDGYTF
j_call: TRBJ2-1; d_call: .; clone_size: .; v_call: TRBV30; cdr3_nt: TGTGCCTGCCTCATGGAAAGTAGCGATGAGCAGTTCTTC; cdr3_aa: CACLMESSDEQFF
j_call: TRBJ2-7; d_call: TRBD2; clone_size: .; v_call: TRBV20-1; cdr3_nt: TGCAGTGCTAGGAGGGCACTAGCGGGCGGAGAGCAGTACTTC; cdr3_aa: CSARRALAGGEQYF
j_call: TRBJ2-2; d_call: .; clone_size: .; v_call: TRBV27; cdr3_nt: TGTGCCAGCAGTTTCAAGACTAGTCCCGGGGAGCTGTTTTTT; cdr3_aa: CASSFKTSPGELFF
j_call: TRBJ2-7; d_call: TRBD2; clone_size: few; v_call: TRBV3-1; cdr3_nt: TGTGCCTCATCGGGACTAGCGGGATACGAGCAGTACTTC; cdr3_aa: CASSGLAGYEQYF
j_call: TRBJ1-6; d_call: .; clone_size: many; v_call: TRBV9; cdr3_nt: TGTGCCAGCAGCGTCGGGGAAAGCTACAGGCTCGGTTCACCCCTCCACTTT; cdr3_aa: CASSVGESYRLGSPLHF
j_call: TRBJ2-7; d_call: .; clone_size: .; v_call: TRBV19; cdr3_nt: TGTGCCAGTAGTATCCGGTCAGAAGCGTACGAGCAGTACTTC; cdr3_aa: CASSIRSEAYEQYF
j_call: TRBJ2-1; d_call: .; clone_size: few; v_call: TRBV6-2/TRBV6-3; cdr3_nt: TGTGCCAGCAGAACTGGGGGGCCATACAATGAGCAGTTCTTC; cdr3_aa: CASRTGGPYNEQFF
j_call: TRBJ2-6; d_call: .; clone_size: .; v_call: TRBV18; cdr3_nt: TGTGCCAGCTCACCACCGTTACAAATGATCTCTGGGGCCAACGTCCTGACTTTC; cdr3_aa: CASSPPLQMISGANVLTF
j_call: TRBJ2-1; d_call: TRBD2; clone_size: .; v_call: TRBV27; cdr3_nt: TGTGCCAGCAGGGGACTAGTATCCAATGAGCAGTTCTTC; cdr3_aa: CASRGLVSNEQFF
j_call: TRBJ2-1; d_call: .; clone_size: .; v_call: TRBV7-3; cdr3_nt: TGTGCCAGCAGCTGGGACAACCACAATGAGCAGTTCTTC; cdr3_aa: CASSWDNHNEQFF
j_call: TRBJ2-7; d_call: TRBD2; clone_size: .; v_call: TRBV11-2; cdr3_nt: TGTGCCAGCAGCTTAGAGGGGACAGAATCGGGACTAGCGGGGTTCGTCGAGCAGTACTTC; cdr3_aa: CASSLEGTESGLAGFVEQYF
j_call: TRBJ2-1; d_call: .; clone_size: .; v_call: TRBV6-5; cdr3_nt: TGTGCCAGCAGTTACCGGGGTAGGGCATACAATGAGCAGTTCTTC; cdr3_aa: CASSYRGRAYNEQFF
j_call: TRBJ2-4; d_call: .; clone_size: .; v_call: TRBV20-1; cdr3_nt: TGCAGTGCCCCCTCGCCGGGAGCCAAAAACATTCAGTACTTC; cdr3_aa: CSAPSPGAKNIQYF
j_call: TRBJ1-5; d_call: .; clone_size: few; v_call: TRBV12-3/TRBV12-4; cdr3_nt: TGTGCCAGCAGCTCCCTCGGGGGGCACTCGGGCAATCAGCCCCAGCATTTT; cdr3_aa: CASSSLGGHSGNQPQHF
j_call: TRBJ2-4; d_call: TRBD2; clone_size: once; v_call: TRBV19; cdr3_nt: TGTGCCAGTAGTATAGAGGCTAGCGGGAGGGCTGCCAAAAACATTCAGTACTTC; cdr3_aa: CASSIEASGRAAKNIQYF
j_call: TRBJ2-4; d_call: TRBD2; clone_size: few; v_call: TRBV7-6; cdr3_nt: TGTGCCAGCAGCCCGGCCGGGAGGCGGAACATTCAGTACTTC; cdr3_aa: CASSPAGRRNIQYF
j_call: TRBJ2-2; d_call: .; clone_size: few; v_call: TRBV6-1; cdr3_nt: TGTGCCAGCAGAACAGGGGGGGCGAACACCGGGGAGCTGTTTTTT; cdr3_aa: CASRTGGANTGELFF
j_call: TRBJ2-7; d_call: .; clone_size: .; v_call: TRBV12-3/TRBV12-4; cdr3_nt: TGTGCCAGCACCCCGGGGGAGCAGCAGTACTTC; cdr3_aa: CASTPGEQQYF
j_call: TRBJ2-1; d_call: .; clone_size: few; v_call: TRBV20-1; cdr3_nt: TGCAGTGCTAGCGGAGGGGCCTACAATGAGCAGTTCTTC; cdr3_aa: CSASGGAYNEQFF
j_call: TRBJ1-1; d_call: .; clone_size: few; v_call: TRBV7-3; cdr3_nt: TGTGCCAGCAGCTCCAGGGGAAACACTGAAGCTTTCTTT; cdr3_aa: CASSSRGNTEAFF
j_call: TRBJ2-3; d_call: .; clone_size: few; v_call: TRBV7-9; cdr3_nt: TGTGCCAGCCAAACTGCAGATACGCAGTATTTT; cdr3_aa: CASQTADTQYF
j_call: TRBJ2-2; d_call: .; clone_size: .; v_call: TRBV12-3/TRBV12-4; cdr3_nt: TGTGCCAGCAGTCAAACGGGCGGGGAGCTGTTTTTT; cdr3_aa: CASSQTGGELFF
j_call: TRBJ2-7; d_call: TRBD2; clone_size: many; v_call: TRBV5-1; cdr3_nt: TGCGCCAGCAGCTCGGGCGGGAGGTCATACGAGCAGTACTTC; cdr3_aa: CASSSGGRSYEQYF
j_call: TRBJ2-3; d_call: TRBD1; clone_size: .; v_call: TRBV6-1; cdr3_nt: TGTGCCAGCAGTGACCACGACAGGGCCTTCCTAAGCACAGATACGCAGTATTTT; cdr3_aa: CASSDHDRAFLSTDTQYF
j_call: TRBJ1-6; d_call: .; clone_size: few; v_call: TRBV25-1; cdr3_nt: TGTGCCAGCAGTGGGGGGAGCTCCTATAATTCACCCCTCCACTTT; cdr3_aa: CASSGGSSYNSPLHF
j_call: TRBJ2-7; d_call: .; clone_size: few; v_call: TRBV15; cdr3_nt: TGTGCCACCAGCAGAGAAATAGCGGACGGGGCGTGGGAGCAGTACTTC; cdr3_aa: CATSREIADGAWEQYF
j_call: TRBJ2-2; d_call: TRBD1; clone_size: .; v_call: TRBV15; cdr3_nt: TGTGCCACCAGAGACAGGGGATCCGGGGAGCTGTTTTTT; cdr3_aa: CATRDRGSGELFF
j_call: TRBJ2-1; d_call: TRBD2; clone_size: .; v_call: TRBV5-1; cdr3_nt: TGCGCCAGCAGCTTGGCCACCTATAGCGGGAGTTCCGATGAGCAGTTCTTC; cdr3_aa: CASSLATYSGSSDEQFF